This T cell receptor beta chain was observed in a study of Graves' ophthalmopathy and Graves' hyperthyroidism. V lost 0 bases and J lost 0; bases outside the gene matches: 6. The CDR3 is 16 amino acids. Germline assignment: CDR1 DFQATT and CDR2 SNEGSKA (reference sequence). Amplified material comprised TCR beta CDR3 regions derived from RNA transcripts. Following a first-round RT-PCR that used HTBI primers, a second-round multiplex PCR was carried out. In TCRdb, the multiplex PCR reads were re-called with MiXCR into one record per CDR3 protein. The table records around 1,000,000 distinct CDR3 sequences, roughly two fifths of them present only once.

This receptor was taken from an adult man with Graves' hyperthyroidism. V usage is TRBV20-1 and J usage is TRBJ2-7; 9 bases agree with TRBD2. The specimen was peripheral blood or thyroid tissue (not recorded which). CDR3 nucleotides: TGCAGTGCTAGAGATCCCAGCGGGAGGACCTCCTACGAGCAGTACTTC. As protein: CSARDPSGRTSYEQYF.